This TCR beta chain was profiled in a study of graft-versus-host responses after intestinal transplantation. Across the whole study: The transplants performed in recipients were multivisceral, liver-intestinal, or isolated intestinal. Tacrolimus plus steroids were given to all recipients for about 3 years, preceded by anti-thymocyte globulin induction. Regarding the study as a whole: Recipient marrow held GvH clones, some first seen in ileum or blood. Some patients had graft-donor T cell macrochimerism, and their allografts showed high graft-versus-host to host-versus-graft clonal ratios.

Worth noting for this clone: Antigen specificity is unknown.

Sequencing used immunoSEQ multiplex PCR; TCRdb keeps in-frame clones, though not all of them. The sample carries roughly 50,000 clones, roughly 89% recorded once. The CDR3 has 16 residues. The germline V and J ends were trimmed by 3 bases and 0 bases, with 12 bases remaining between them. CDR1 and CDR2 (germline): SGHAT, FQDESV (reference sequence). The genes are TRBV11-1 and TRBJ2-1; D remains unclear. The sequence was obtained from a human patient who received an intestinal transplant, so some T cells may come from the graft donor. The source material was PBMCs, sampled 650 to 670 days after intestinal transplant. DNA of the CDR3: TGTGCCAGCAGCTTCCTACTTTCGGACTCCTACAATGAGCAGTTCTTC. Amino acids: CASSFLLSDSYNEQFF.